The subject of this entry is one T cell receptor (beta chain). Its antigen is not known. The junction differs from germline at one of its ends, possibly a read error. This sample stems from a study of metastatic and nonmetastatic thyroid tumors. Background on the study: Malignant thyroid and benign thyroid patients provided blood and tumor or nodule tissue whose repertoires were compared.

Germline values: CDR1 SGHRS, CDR2 YFSETQ. There are 15 residues in the CDR3. TCRdb reanalyzed the PCR reads with MiXCR. The repertoire holds 75,000 to 95,000 clones, with roughly 13% as singletons. Every patient was untreated before thyroid surgery. General study findings and limits: A significant increase in TCR beta diversity was reportedly seen in malignant thyroid tumors relative to benign nodules, in blood and tumor.

Sequenced: blood. The rearrangement links TRBV5-1 to TRBJ1-1, with TRBD1 matching 7 bases. This sequence was found in a female donor with papillary thyroid cancer or a benign thyroid nodule (not recorded which). Some clones in this sample may be carry-over from other donors' samples. The CDR3, as DNA: TGTGCCAGCAGCCGATCCTGGACAGGTATGACTGAAGCTTTCTTT. Translating gives CASSRSWTGMTEAFF. Together with reference TRBV5-1 and TRBJ1-1, the CDR3 gives the full variable domain: KAGVTQTPRYLIKTRGQQVTLSCSPISGHRSVSWYQQTPGQGLQFLFEYFSETQRNKGNFPGRFSGRQFSNSRSEMNVSTLELGDSALYLCASSRSWTGMTEAFFGQGTRLTVV.